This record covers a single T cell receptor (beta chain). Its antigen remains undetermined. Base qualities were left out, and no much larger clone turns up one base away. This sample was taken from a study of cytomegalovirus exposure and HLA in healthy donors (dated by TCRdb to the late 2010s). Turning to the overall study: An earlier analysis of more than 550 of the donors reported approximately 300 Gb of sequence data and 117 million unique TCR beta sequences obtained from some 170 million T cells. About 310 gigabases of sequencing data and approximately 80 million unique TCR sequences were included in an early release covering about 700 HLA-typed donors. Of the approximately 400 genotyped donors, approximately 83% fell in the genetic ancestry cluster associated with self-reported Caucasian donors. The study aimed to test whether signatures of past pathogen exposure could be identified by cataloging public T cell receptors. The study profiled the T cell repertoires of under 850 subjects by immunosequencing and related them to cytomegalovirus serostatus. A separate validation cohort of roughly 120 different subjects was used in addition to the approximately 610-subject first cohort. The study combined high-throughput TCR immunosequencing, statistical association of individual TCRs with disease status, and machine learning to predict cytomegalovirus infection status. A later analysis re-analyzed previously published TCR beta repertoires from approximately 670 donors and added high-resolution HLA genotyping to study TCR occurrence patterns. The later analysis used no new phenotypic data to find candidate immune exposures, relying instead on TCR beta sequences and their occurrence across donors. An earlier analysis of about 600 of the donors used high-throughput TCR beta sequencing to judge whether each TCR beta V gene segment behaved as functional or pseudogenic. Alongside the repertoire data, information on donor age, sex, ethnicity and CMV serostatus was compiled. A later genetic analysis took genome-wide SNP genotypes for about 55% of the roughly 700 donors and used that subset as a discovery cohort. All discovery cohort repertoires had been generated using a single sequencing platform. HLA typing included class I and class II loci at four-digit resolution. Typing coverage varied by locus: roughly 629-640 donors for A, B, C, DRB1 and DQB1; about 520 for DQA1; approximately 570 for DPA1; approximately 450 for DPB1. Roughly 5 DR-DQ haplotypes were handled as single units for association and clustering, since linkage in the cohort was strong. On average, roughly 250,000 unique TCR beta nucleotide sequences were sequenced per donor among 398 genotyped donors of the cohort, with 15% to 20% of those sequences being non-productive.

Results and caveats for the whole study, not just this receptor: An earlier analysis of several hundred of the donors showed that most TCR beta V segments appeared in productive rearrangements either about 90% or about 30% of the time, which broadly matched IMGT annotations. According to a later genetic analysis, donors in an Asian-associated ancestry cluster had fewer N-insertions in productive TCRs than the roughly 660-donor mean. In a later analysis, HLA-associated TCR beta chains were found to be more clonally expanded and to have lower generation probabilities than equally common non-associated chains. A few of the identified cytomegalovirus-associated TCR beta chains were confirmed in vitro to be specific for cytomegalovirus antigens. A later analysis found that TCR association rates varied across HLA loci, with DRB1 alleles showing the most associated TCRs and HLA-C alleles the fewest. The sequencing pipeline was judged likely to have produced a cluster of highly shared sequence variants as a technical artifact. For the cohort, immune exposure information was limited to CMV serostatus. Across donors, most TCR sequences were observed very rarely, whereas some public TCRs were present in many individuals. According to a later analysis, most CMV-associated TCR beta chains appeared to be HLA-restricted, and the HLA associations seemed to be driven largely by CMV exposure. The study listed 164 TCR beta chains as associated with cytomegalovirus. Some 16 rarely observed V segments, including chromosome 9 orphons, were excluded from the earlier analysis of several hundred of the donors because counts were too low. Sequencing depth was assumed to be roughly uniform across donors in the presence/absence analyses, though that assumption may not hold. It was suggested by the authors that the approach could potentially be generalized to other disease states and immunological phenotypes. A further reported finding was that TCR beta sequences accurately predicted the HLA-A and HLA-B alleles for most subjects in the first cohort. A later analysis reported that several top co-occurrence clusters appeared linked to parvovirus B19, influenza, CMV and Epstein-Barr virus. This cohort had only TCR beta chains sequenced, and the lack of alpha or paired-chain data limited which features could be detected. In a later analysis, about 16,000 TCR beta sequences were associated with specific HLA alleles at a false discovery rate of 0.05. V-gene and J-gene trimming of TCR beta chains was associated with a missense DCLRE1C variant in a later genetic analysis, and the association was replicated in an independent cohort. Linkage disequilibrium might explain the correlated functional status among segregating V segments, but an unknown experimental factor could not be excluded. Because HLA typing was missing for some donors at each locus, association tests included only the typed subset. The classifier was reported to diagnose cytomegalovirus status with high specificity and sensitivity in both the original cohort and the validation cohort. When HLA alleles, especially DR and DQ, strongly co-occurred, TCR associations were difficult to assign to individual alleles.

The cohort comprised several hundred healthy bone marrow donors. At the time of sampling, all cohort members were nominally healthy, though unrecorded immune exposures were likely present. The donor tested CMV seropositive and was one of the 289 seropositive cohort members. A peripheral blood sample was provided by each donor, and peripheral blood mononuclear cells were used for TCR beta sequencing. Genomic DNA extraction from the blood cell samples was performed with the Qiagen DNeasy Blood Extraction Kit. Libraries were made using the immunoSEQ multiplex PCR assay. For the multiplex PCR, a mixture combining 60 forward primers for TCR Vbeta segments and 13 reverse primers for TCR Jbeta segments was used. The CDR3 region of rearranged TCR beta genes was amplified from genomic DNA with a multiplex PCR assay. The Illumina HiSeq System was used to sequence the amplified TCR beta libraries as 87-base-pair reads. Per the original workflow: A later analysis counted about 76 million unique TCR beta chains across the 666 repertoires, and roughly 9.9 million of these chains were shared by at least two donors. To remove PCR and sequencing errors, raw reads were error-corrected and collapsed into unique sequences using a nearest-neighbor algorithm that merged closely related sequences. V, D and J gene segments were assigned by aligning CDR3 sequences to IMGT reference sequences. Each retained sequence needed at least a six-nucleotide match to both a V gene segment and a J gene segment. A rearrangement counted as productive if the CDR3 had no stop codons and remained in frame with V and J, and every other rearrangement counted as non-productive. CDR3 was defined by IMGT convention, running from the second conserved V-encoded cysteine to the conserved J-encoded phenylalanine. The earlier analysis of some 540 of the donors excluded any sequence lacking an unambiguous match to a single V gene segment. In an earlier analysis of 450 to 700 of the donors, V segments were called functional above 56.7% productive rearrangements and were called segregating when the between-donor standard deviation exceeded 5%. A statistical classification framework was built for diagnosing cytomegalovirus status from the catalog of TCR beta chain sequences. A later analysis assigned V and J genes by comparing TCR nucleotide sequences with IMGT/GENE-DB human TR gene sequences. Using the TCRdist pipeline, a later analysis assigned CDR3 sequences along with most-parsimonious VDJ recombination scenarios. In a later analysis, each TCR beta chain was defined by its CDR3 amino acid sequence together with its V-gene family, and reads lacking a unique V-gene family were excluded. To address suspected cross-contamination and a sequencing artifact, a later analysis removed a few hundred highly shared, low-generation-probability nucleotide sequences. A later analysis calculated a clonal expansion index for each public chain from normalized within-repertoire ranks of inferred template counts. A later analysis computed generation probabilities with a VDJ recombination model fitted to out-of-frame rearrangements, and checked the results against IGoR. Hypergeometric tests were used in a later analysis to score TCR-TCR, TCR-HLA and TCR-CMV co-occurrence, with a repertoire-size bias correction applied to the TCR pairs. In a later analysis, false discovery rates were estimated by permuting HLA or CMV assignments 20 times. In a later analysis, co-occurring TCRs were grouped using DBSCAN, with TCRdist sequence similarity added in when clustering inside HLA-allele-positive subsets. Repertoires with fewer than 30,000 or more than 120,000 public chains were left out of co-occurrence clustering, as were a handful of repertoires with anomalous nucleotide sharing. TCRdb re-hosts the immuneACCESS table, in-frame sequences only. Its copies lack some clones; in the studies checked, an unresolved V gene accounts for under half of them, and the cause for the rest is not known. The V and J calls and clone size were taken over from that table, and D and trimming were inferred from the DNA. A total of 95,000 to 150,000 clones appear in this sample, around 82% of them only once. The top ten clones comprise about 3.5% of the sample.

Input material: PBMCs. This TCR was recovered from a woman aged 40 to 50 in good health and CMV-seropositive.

The DNA is TGTGCCAGCAGTACAGGATCTGCTGGGGCCAACGTCCTGACTTTC. Its protein reads: CASSTGSAGANVLTF. The sequence links TRBV2 to TRBJ2-6, with TRBD1 tentatively as D gene (5 bases match). A distance of 10 bases separates the germline ends of V and J, which lose 5 bases and 2 bases respectively. Looking up the germline V gene yields CDR1 SNHLY and CDR2 FYNNEI. The CDR3 spans 15 residues, from the cysteine through the phenylalanine. CDR3 DNA is the only sequence kept; it has 45 bases, read in frame from the first base. The entire variable domain, with the stretches around the CDR3 drawn from the reference TRBV2 and TRBJ2-6 proteins, is EPEVTQTPSHQVTQMGQEVILRCVPISNHLYFYWYRQILGQKVEFLVSFYNNEISEKSEIFDDQFSVERPDGSNFTLKIRSTKLEDSAMYFCASSTGSAGANVLTFGAGSRLTVL.